The sequence of this T cell receptor beta chain was determined in a study of cytomegalovirus exposure and HLA in healthy donors. Findings of the study overall: TRBV6-2, TRBV6-3 and some other V segments were excluded as indistinguishable. The study flagged 150 to 200 TCR beta chains as cytomegalovirus-associated. An analysis was carried out at a later point. It showed that HLA-associated TCR beta chains were more clonally expanded than equally common non-associated chains.

This clone was counted a few times. The antigen remains unidentified. The junction does not match germline at one end; this may be a read error. The PCR employed 60 Vbeta primers together with 13 Jbeta primers. Sequencing used immunoSEQ multiplex PCR; TCRdb keeps in-frame clones, though not all of them. Of around 93,000 clones in the sample, approximately 68% were seen once. CDR3 size: 13 residues. Germline loops: CDR1 SGHRS, CDR2 YFSETQ. There were likely unrecorded immune exposures, though donors were nominally healthy when sampled. The sample comprised PBMCs. J is TRBJ1-2 and V is TRBV5-1; TRBD1 matches at 7 bases. The TCR sequence derives from a boy aged 10-17 years in good health and CMV-seropositive. CDR3 bases: TGCGCCAGCAGCTTGGGAGGGGGCGACGGCTACCCCTTC. It codes for CASSLGGGDGYPF.